This T cell receptor (beta chain) was identified during a study of CD8+ T cells in alopecia areata. Reverse transcribed after extraction, RNA yielded cDNA as the sequencing template. Assay used: immunoSEQ multiplex PCR; TCRdb lists only in-frame clones, some missing. The sample lists approximately 130,000 clones; around 60% were seen once. The treatment denotes: oral pan-JAK inhibitor, 5-10 mg twice daily. V was cut by 4 bases and J by 9 bases, with 19 bases left in between. There are 16 residues in the CDR3. The sequenced sample was CD4+ T cells sorted from blood, obtained at week 4, from a patient treated with tofacitinib. This sequence was found in a human donor with alopecia areata. This chain joins TRBV23-1 and TRBJ1-6, with no clear D. TRBV23-1 is flagged as an ORF with uncertain function. The chain's CDR3 is CASSRNGIPVGSPLHF. The DNA of the CDR3 is TGCGCCAGCAGTCGAAACGGGATCCCCGTCGGTTCACCCCTCCACTTT.